The 6 T cell receptor beta chains below all came from one sample that was sequenced in a study of blood T cell repertoires in COVID-19. Profiled with immunoSEQ multiplex PCR; TCRdb holds only in-frame clones, not every one. The sample contains roughly 200,000 clones, roughly 83% of which appear only once. The sequenced sample was peripheral blood. The source is a human donor in a cohort sampled during active COVID-19.

The chain couples TRBV5-4 to TRBJ2-1, with D unresolved. This CDR3 contains 12 residues. CDR1 SGHNT and CDR2 YYREEE come from the germline V gene (reference sequence). Deletions cut 2 bases from V and 5 bases from J, with 5 bases between. For the CDR3, the DNA is TGTGCCAGCAGCTTCCGGGACAATGAGCAGTTCTTC. It encodes CASSFRDNEQFF.

The chain has TRBV27 and TRBJ1-1, with 10 nucleotides matching TRBD1. Germline V gene lookup returns CDR1 MNHEY and CDR2 SMNVEV (reference sequence). J lost 0 bases, V lost 0 bases, and 1 base had no gene match. The length of the CDR3 is 16 residues. CDR3 amino acids: CASSLSGTGVNTEAFF. CDR3 in DNA: TGTGCCAGCAGTTTATCGGGGACAGGGGTGAACACTGAAGCTTTCTTT.

This clone appeared once. The V gene is TRBV6-5, the J gene TRBJ1-3; 7 nucleotides match TRBD1. CDR3 length: 14 residues. V lost 10 bases and J lost 7; bases outside the gene matches: 13. Looked up from germline, CDR1 is MNHEY and CDR2 is SVGAGI. CDR3: CAIKRGQDRNTIYF. For the CDR3, the DNA is TGTGCCATCAAAAGGGGGCAAGATCGGAACACCATATATTTT.

This clone was seen only once. This chain uses TRBV7-9 with TRBJ2-1; 7 bases match TRBD2. Germline trimming cut 8 bases from V and 4 bases from J; bases unmatched to any gene: 14. Germline loops: CDR1 SEHNR, CDR2 FQNEAQ (reference sequence). This CDR3 has 16 residues. Here the CDR3 DNA reads TGTGCCAGCGATGTTTGGGGGAGGGGCCAATACAATGAGCAGTTCTTC. This sequence encodes CASDVWGRGQYNEQFF.

This chain links TRBV11-3 with TRBJ2-7, with D maybe TRBD1 (6 bases). The CDR3 extends over 15 amino acids. V shed 0 bases and J shed 3 bases, with 12 bases lying between them. The V gene's germline CDR1 is SGHNT and CDR2 YENEEA. The CDR3: CASSLEAGQSYEQYF. The CDR3 DNA reads TGTGCCAGCAGCTTAGAAGCCGGACAGAGCTACGAGCAGTACTTC.

The table lists this clone with a few counts. The rearrangement uses TRBV6-2 or TRBV6-3 and TRBJ1-1; no clear D. V lost 5 bases and J 0 bases, leaving 7 bases between the germline ends. The CDR3 consists of 13 residues. Per the germline V gene, CDR1 is MNHEY and CDR2 is SVGEGT. In nucleotides, the CDR3 is TGTGCCAGCAGTCTTTTCCTGAACACTGAAGCTTTCTTT. Its translation is CASSLFLNTEAFF.